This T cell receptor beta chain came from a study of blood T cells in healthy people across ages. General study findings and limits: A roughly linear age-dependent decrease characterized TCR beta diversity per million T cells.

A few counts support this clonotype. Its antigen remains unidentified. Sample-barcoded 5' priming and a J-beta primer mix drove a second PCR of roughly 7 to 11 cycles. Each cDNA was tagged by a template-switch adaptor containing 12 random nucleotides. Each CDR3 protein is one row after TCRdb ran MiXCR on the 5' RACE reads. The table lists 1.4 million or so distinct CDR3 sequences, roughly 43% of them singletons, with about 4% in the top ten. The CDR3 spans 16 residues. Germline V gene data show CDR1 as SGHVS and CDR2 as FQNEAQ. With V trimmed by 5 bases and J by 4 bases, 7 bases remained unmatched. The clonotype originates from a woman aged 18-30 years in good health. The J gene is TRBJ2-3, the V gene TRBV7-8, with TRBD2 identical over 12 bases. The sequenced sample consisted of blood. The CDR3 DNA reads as TGTGCCAGCAGCACAGGACTAGCGGGGAGCGCAGATACGCAGTATTTT. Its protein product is CASSTGLAGSADTQYF.